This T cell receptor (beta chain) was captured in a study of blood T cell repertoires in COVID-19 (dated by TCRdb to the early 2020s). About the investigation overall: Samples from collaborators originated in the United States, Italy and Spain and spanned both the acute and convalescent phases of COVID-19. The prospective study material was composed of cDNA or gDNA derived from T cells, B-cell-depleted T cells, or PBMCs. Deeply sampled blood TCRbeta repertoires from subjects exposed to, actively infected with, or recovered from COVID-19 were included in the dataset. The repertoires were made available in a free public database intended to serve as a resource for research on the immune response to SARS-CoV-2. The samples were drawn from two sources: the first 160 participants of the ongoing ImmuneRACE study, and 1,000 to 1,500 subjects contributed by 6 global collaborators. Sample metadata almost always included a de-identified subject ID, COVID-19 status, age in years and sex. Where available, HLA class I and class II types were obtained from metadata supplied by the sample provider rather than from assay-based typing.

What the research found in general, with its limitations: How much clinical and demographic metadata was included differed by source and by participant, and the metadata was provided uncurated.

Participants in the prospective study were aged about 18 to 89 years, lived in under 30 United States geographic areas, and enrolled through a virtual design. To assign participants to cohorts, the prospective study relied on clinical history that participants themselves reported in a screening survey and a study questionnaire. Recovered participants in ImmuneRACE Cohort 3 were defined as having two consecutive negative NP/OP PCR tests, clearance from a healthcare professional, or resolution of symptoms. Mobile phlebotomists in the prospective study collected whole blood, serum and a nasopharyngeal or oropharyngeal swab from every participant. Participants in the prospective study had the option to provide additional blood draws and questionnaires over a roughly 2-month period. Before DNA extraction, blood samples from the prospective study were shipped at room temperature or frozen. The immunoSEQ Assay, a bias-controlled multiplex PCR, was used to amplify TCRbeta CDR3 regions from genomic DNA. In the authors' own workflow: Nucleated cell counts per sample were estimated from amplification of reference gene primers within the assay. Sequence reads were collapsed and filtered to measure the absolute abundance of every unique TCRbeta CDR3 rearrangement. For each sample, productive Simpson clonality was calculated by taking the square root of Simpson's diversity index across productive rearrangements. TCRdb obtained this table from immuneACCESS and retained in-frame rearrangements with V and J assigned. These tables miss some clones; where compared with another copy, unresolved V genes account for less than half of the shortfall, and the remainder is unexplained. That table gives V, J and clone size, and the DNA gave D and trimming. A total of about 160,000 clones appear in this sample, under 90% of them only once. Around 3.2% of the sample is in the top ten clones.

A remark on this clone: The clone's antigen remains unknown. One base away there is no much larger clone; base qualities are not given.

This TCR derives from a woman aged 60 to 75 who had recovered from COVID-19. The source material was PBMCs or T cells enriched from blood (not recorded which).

Read as DNA, the sequence is TGTGCTAGTGGTTTGCTTCCCCGAGACATCTCGAACTATGGCTACACCTTC. Its amino acids are CASGLLPRDISNYGYTF. This receptor chain uses TRBV12-5 and TRBJ1-2; too little of a D gene remains to name it. V gives up 2 bases and J gives up 2 bases, and the segment between their germline ends measures 18 bases. The CDR3 starts with the cysteine, ends with the phenylalanine, and has 17 residues. The sequence is cut down to CDR3 DNA, 51 bases in frame from base 1. In the germline V gene, CDR1 corresponds to LGHNT and CDR2 to FRNRAP. With the portions outside the CDR3 filled from the reference TRBV12-5 and TRBJ1-2 genes, the complete variable region becomes DARVTQTPRHKVTEMGQEVTMRCQPILGHNTVFWYRQTMMQGLELLAYFRNRAPLDDSGMPKDRFSAEMPDATLATLKIQPSEPRDSAVYFCASGLLPRDISNYGYTFGSGTRLTVV.